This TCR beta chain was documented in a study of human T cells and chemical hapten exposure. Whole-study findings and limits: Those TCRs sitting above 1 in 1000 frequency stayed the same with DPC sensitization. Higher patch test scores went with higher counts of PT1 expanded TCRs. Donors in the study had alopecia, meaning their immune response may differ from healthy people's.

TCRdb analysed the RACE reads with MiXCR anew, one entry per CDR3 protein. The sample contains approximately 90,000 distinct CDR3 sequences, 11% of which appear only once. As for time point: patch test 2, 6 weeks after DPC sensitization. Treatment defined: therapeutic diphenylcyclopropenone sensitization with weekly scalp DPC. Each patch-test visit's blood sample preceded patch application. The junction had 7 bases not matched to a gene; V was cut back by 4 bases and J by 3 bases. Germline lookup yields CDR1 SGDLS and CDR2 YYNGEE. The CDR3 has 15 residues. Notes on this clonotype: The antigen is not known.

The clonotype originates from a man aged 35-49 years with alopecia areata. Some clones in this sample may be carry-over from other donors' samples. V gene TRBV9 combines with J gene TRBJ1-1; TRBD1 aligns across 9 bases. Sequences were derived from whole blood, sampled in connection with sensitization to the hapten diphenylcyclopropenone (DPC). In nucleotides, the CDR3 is TGTGCCAGCAGCTCACGGGACAGGGAGGACACTGAAGCTTTCTTT. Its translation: CASSSRDREDTEAFF. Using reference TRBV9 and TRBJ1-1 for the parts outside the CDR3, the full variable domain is DSGVTQTPKHLITATGQRVTLRCSPRSGDLSVYWYQQSLDQGLQFLIQYYNGEERAKGNILERFSAQQFPDLHSELNLSSLELGDSALYFCASSSRDREDTEAFFGQGTRLTVV.